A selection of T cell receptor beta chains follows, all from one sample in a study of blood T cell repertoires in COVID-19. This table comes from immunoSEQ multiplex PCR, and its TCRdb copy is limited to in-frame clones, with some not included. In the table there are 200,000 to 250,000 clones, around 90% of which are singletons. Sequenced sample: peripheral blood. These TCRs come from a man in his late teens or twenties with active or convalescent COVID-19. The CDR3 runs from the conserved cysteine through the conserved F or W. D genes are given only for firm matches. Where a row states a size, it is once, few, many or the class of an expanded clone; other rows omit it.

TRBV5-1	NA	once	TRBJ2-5	CASSLYQGETQYF	TGCGCCAGCAGCTTATACCAGGGAGAGACCCAGTACTTC
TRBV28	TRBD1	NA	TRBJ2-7	CATDRGRYEQYF	TGTGCCACAGACAGGGGTCGTTACGAGCAGTACTTC
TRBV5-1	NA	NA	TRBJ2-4	CASSLSPKSGTEGSKNIQYF	TGCGCCAGCAGCTTATCCCCAAAATCCGGGACGGAGGGTTCCAAAAACATTCAGTACTTC
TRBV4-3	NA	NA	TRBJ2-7	CASSRSSVPYEQYF	TGCGCCAGCAGCAGGTCTAGCGTACCCTACGAGCAGTACTTC
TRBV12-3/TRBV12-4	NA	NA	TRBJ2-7	CASSFRYEQYF	TGTGCCAGCAGTTTTAGATACGAGCAGTACTTC
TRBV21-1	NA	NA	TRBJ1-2	CASSKEGQGSPYGYTF	TGTGCCAGCAGCAAAGAAGGACAGGGTTCTCCCTATGGCTACACCTTC
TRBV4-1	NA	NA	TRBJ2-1	CASSPITGKAYNEQFF	TGCGCCAGCAGCCCTATCACGGGGAAGGCCTACAATGAGCAGTTCTTC
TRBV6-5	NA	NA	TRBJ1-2	CASSNTRRGYTF	TGTGCCAGCAGCAACACCCGGAGGGGCTACACCTTC
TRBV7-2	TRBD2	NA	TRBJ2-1	CASSIGTSGSWDNEQFF	TGTGCCAGCAGCATCGGGACTAGCGGGAGTTGGGACAATGAGCAGTTCTTC
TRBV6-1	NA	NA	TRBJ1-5	CASSAGATVNSNQPQHF	TGTGCCAGCAGTGCTGGGGCTACTGTTAATAGCAATCAGCCCCAGCATTTT
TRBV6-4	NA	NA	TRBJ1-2	CASSDQGYGYTF	TGTGCCAGCAGTGACCAGGGTTACGGCTACACCTTC
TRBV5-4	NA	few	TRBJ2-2	CASRTGSKNTGELFF	TGTGCCAGCAGAACGGGATCAAAGAACACCGGGGAGCTGTTTTTT
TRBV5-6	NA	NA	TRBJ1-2	CASSLGSTNYGYTF	TGTGCCAGCAGCTTGGGCAGTACTAACTATGGCTACACCTTC
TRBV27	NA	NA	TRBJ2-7	CASRNPGLHEQYF	TGTGCCAGCAGGAACCCAGGCCTGCACGAGCAGTACTTC
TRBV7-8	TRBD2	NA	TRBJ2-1	CASSLVASGRAYNEQFF	TGTGCCAGCAGCTTAGTGGCTAGCGGGAGAGCCTACAATGAGCAGTTCTTC
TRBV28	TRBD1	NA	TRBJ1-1	CASITPRRDRSIDF	TGTGCCAGCATTACACCCCGGCGGGACAGGAGCATCGATTTT
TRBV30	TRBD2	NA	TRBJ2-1	CARGPGLAAGEQFF	TGTGCCCGGGGCCCGGGACTAGCGGCCGGTGAGCAGTTCTTC
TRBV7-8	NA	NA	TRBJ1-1	CASSLGVGPEAFF	TGTGCCAGCAGCTTAGGCGTGGGCCCTGAAGCTTTCTTT
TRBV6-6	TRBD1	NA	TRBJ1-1	CASSYSPGTGAEAFF	TGTGCCAGCAGTTACTCGCCCGGGACAGGGGCTGAAGCTTTCTTT
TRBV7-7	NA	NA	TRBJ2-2	CASSNRDNTGELFF	TGTGCTAGCAGCAACCGGGATAACACCGGGGAGCTGTTTTTT
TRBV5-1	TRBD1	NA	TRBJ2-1	CASSTNPGQGNNEQFF	TGCGCCAGCAGCACAAACCCGGGACAGGGGAACAATGAGCAGTTCTTC
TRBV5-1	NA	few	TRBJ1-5	CASSLDGVGSNQPQHF	TGCGCCAGCAGCTTGGACGGGGTCGGGAGCAATCAGCCCCAGCATTTT
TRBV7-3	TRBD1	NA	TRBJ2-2	CASSLDGQVNTGELFF	TGTGCCAGCAGCTTAGACGGACAGGTCAACACCGGGGAGCTGTTTTTT
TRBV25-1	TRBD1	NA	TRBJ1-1	CASSSDRVFPTEAFF	TGTGCCAGCAGTTCGGACAGGGTCTTTCCGACTGAAGCTTTCTTT
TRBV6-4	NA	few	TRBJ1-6	CASRMIARGGNSPLHF	TGTGCCAGCAGAATGATCGCCCGGGGAGGTAATTCACCCCTCCACTTT
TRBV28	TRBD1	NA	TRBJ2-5	CASSSDRGGRKETQYF	TGTGCCAGCAGTTCTGACAGGGGGGGGCGGAAAGAGACCCAGTACTTC
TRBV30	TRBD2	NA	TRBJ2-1	CAWNSGRASDEQFF	TGTGCCTGGAATAGCGGGAGGGCCAGCGATGAGCAGTTCTTC
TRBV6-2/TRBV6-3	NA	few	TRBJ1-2	CASSYRWTVYTF	TGTGCCAGCAGTTACCGGTGGACAGTCTACACCTTC
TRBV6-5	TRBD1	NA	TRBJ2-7	CASRRGTGAYEQYF	TGTGCCAGCAGGCGCGGGACAGGGGCCTACGAGCAGTACTTC
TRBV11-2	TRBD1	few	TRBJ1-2	CASSLGQDYGYTF	TGTGCCAGCAGCCTGGGACAGGACTATGGCTACACCTTC
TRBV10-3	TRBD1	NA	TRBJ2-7	CAISAGQGSYEQYF	TGTGCCATCAGTGCGGGACAGGGCTCCTACGAGCAGTACTTC
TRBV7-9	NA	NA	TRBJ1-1	CASSLAQGTEAFF	TGTGCCAGCAGCTTAGCCCAGGGCACTGAAGCTTTCTTT
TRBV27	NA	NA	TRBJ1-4	CASSLSGESRDEKLFF	TGTGCCAGCAGTTTATCCGGGGAGTCAAGGGATGAAAAACTGTTTTTT
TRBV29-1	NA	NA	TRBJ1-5	CSVGEGVQPQHF	TGCAGCGTTGGGGAAGGGGTTCAGCCCCAGCATTTT
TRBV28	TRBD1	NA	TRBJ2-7	CASRGTGLYEQYF	TGTGCCAGTCGGGGGACAGGGTTATACGAGCAGTACTTC
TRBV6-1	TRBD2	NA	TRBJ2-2	CASSGLGTNKGGELFF	TGTGCCAGCAGTGGGTTAGGGACTAACAAAGGGGGGGAGCTGTTTTTT
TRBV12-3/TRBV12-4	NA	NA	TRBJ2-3	CASSRLVDTQYF	TGTGCCAGCAGCCGACTAGTCGATACGCAGTATTTT
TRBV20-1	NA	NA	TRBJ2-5	CTTSKQETQYF	TGCACCACGAGCAAACAAGAGACCCAGTACTTC
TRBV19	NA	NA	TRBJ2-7	CASSVGLGTYEQYF	TGTGCCAGTAGTGTCGGACTGGGAACCTACGAGCAGTACTTC
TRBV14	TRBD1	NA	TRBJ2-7	CASSRTTGGTVEQYF	TGTGCCAGCAGCCGCACGACAGGGGGGACGGTCGAGCAGTACTTC
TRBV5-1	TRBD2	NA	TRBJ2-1	CASSLVLAGNEQFF	TGCGCCAGCAGCTTGGTTTTAGCGGGCAATGAGCAGTTCTTC
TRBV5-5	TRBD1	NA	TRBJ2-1	CASSYGQGRYEQFF	TGTGCCAGCAGCTACGGACAGGGGAGGTATGAGCAGTTCTTC
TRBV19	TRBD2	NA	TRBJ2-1	CASSIWSGRTENEQFF	TGTGCCAGTAGTATTTGGAGCGGGAGGACGGAGAATGAGCAGTTCTTC
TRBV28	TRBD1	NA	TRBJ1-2	CATPGQGLHGYTF	TGTGCCACCCCGGGACAGGGTTTACATGGCTACACCTTC
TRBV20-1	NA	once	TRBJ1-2	CSADSSYGYTF	TGCAGTGCTGACAGCTCCTATGGCTACACCTTC
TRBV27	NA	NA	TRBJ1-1	CASSSVGRFGYTEAFF	TGTGCCAGCAGTTCAGTCGGGAGATTTGGTTACACTGAAGCTTTCTTT
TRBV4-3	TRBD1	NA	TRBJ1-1	CASRPTGTGGTEAFF	TGCGCCAGCAGACCTACCGGGACAGGGGGGACTGAAGCTTTCTTT
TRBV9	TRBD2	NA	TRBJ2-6	CASSVSGRAGTAGANVLTF	TGTGCCAGCAGTGTCAGTGGGAGGGCCGGTACAGCTGGGGCCAACGTCCTGACTTTC
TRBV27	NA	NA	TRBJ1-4	CASSLSSDTFATNEKLFF	TGTGCCAGCAGTTTATCGTCGGACACCTTTGCAACTAATGAAAAACTGTTTTTT
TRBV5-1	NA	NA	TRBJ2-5	CASSLGTEETQYF	TGCGCCAGCAGCTTGGGGACAGAAGAGACCCAGTACTTC
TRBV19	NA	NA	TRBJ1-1	CASSIRLGGRLEAFF	TGTGCCAGTAGTATTCGGTTGGGAGGACGTCTTGAAGCTTTCTTT
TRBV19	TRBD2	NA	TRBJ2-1	CASSTASGSYSYNEQFF	TGTGCCAGTAGTACGGCTAGCGGGAGCTACTCCTACAATGAGCAGTTCTTC
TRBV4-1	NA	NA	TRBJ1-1	CASSQDSPNTEAFF	TGCGCCAGCAGCCAGGACAGCCCGAACACTGAAGCTTTCTTT